This T cell receptor beta chain was profiled in a study of blood T cell repertoires in COVID-19. Background on the study: The analysed material was cDNA or gDNA that came from T cells, B-cell-depleted T cells, or PBMCs.

TCRdb's table, derived via immunoSEQ multiplex PCR, lists solely in-frame clones and lacks some. Of about 140,000 clones in the sample, 70% to 80% were seen once. Trimming pared 5 bases from V and 5 bases from J, leaving 18 bases between. CDR3 length equals 15 residues. Per the germline V gene, CDR1 is SEHNR and CDR2 is FQNEAQ (reference sequence). Sequenced sample: peripheral blood. The sequence was collected from a woman between 50 and 59 years old with active or convalescent COVID-19. The chain is built from TRBV7-9 and TRBJ2-5, with D perhaps TRBD1 (5 bases). The CDR3 sequence: CASSLPRAAGETQYF. In nucleotides, the CDR3 is TGTGCCAGCAGCCTCCCCCGGGCCGCAGGGGAGACCCAGTACTTC.